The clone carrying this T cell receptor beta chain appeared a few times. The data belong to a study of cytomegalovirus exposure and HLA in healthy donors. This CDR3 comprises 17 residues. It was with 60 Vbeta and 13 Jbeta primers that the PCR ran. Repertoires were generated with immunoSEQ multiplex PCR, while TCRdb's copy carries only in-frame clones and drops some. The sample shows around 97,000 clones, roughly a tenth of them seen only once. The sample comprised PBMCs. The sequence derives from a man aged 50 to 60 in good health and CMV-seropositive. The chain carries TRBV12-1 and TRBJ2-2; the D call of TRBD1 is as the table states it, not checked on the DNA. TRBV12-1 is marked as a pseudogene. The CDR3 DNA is TGTGCCAGCAGCCCTACACCGGGACAGGGGCGCGGCGGGGAGCTGTTTTTT. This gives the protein CASSPTPGQGRGGELFF.